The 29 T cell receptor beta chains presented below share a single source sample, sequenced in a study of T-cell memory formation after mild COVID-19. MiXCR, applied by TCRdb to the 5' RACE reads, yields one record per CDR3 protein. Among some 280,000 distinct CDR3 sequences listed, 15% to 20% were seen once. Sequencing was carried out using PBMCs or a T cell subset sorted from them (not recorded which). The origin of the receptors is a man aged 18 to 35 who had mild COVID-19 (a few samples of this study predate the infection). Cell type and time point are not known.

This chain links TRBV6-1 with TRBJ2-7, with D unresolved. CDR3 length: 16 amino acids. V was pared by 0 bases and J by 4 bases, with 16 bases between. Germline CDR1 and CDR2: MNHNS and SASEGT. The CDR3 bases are TGTGCCAGCAGTGAAGCTCCCCCGCCTCTCGGTTACGAGCAGTACTTC. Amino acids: CASSEAPPPLGYEQYF.

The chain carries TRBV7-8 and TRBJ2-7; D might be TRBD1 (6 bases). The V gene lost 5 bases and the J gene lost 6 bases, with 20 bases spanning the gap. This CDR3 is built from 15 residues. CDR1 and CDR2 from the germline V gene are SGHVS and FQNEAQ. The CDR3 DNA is TGTGCCAGCAGCCAAACAGGGCGCCAAAGGTTCGAGCAGTACTTC. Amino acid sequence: CASSQTGRQRFEQYF.

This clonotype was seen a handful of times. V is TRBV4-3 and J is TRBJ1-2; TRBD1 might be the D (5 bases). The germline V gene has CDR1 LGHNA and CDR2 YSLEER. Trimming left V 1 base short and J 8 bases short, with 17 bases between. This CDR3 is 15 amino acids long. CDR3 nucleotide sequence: TGCGCCAGCAGCCAAGGTGTTACAGGAAGGTCAGGCTACACCTTC. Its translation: CASSQGVTGRSGYTF.

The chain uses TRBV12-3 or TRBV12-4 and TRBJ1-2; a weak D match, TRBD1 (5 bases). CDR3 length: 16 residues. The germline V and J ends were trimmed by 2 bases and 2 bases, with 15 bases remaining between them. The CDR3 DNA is TGTGCCAGCAGTTTATTCCGTCAGGGAAGCAACTATGGCTACACCTTC. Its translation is CASSLFRQGSNYGYTF.

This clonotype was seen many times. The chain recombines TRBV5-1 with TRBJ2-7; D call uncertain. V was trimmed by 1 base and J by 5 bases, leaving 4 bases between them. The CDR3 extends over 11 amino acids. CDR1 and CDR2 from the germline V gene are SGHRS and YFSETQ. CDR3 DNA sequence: TGCGCCAGCAGCTTGAGTCACGAGCAGTACGTC. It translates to CASSLSHEQYV.

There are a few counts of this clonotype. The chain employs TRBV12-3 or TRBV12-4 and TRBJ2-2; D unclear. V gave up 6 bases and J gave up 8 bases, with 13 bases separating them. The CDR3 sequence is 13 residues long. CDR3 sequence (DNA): TGTGCCAGCAGAACTCAGCAAACGGGGGAGCTGTTTTTT. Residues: CASRTQQTGELFF.

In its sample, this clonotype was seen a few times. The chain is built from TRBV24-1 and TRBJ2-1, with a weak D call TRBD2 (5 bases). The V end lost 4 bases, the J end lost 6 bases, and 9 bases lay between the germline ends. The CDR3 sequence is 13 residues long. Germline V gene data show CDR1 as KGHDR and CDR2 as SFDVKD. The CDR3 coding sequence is TGTGCCACCAGTGAACCTAGCCGCAATGAGCAGTTCTTC. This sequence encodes CATSEPSRNEQFF.

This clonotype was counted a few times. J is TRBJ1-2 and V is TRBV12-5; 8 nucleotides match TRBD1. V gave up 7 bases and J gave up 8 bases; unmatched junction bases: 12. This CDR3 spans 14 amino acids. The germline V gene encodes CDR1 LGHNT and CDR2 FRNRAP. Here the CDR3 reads CASVRTGSSWGYTF. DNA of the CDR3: TGTGCTAGTGTCCGGACAGGGTCGTCGTGGGGCTACACCTTC.

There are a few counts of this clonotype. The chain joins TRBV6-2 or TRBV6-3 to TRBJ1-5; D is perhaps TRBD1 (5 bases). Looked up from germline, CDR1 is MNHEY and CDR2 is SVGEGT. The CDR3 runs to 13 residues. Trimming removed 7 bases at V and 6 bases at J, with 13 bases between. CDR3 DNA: TGTGCCAGCACGGATTCACAGGTTCAGCCCCAGCATTTT. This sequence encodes CASTDSQVQPQHF.

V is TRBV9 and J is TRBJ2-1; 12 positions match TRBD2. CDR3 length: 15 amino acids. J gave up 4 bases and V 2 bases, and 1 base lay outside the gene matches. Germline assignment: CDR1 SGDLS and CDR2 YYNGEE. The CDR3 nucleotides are TGTGCCAGCAGCGTCGGGACTAGCGGGTACAATGAGCAGTTCTTC. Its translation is CASSVGTSGYNEQFF. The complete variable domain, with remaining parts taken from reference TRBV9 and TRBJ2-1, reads DSGVTQTPKHLITATGQRVTLRCSPRSGDLSVYWYQQSLDQGLQFLIQYYNGEERAKGNILERFSAQQFPDLHSELNLSSLELGDSALYFCASSVGTSGYNEQFFGPGTRLTVL.

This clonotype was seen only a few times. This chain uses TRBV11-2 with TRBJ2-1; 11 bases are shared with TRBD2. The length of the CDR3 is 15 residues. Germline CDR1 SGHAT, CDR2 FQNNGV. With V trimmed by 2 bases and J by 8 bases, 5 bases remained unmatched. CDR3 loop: CASSLRTSGGHEQFF. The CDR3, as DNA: TGTGCCAGCAGCTTAAGAACTAGCGGGGGCCATGAGCAGTTCTTC.

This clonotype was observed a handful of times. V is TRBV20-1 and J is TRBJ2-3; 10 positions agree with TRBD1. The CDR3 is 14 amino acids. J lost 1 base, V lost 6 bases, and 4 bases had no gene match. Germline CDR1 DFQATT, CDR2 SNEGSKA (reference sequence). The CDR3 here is CSAWTGGGTDTQYF. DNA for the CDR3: TGCAGTGCCTGGACAGGGGGAGGCACAGATACGCAGTATTTT.

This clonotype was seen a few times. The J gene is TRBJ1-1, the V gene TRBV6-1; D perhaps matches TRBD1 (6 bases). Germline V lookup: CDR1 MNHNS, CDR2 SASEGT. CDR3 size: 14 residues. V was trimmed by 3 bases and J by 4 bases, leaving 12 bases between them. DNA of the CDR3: TGTGCCAGCAGTGATATGGGGGGCCGCACTGAAGCTTTCTTT. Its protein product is CASSDMGGRTEAFF.

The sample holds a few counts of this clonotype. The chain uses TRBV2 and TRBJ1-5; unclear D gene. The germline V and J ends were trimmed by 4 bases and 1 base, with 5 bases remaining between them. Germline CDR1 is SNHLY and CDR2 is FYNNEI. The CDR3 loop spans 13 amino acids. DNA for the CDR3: TGTGCCAGCAGTGCGCCAAGCAATCAGCCCCAGCATTTT. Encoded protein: CASSAPSNQPQHF.

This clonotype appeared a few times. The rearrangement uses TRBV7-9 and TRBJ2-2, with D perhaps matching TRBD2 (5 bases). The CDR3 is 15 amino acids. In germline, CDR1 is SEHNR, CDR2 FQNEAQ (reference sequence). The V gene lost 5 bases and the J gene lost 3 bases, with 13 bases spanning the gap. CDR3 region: CASSPLGSYTGELFF. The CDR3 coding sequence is TGTGCCAGCAGCCCCCTGGGGAGCTACACCGGGGAGCTGTTTTTT.

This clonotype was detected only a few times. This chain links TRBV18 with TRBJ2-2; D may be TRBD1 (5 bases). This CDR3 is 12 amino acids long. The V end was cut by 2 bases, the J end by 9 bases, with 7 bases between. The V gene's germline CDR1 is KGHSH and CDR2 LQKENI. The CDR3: CASSPSDRELFF. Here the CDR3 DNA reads TGTGCCAGCTCACCATCGGACAGGGAGCTGTTTTTT.

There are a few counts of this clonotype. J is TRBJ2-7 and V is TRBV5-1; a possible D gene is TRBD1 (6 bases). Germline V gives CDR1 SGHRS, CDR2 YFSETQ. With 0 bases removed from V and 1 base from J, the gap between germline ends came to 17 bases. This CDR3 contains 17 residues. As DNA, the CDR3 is TGCGCCAGCAGCTTGGAACCCCCTTGGGGGCGGTCCTACGAGCAGTACTTC. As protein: CASSLEPPWGRSYEQYF.

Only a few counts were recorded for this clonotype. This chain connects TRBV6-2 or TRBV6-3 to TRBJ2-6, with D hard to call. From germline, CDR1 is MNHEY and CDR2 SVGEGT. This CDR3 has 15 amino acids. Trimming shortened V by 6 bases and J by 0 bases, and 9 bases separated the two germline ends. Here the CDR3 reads CASSRTLSGANVLTF. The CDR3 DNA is TGTGCCAGCAGCCGCACCCTCTCTGGGGCCAACGTCCTGACTTTC.

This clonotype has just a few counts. CDR3: CASSPTQGDTEAFF. The CDR3 DNA is TGTGCCAGCTCACCAACCCAGGGGGACACTGAAGCTTTCTTT. The V and J genes are TRBV18 and TRBJ1-1, with TRBD1 identical over 7 bases. Germline assignment: CDR1 KGHSH and CDR2 LQKENI. The CDR3 is 14 residues long. Unmatched junction bases numbered 3, after V lost 2 bases and J lost 3 bases.

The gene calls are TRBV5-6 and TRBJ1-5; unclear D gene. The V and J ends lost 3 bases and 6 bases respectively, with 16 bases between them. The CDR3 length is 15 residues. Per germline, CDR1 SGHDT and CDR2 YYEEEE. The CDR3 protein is CASSYGPEIIQPQHF. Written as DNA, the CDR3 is TGTGCCAGCAGCTATGGGCCTGAAATCATTCAGCCCCAGCATTTT.

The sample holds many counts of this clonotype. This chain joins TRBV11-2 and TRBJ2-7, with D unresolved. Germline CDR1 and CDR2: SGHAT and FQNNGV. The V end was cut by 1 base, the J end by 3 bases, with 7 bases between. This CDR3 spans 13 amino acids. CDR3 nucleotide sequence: TGTGCCAGCAGCTTAGCCCCCGGCTACGAGCAGTACGTC. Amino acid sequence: CASSLAPGYEQYV.

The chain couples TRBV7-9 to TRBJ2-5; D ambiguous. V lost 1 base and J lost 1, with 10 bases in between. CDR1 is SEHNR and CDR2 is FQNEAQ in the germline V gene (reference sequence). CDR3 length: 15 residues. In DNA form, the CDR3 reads TGTGCCAGCAGCTTAGATAGGCAGCTCCAAGAGACCCAGTACTTC. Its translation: CASSLDRQLQETQYF.

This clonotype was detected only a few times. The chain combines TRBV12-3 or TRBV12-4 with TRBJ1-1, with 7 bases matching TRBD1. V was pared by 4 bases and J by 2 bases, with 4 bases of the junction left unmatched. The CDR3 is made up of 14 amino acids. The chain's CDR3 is CASSSGTDNTEAFF. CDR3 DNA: TGTGCCAGCAGTTCCGGGACAGACAACACTGAAGCTTTCTTT.

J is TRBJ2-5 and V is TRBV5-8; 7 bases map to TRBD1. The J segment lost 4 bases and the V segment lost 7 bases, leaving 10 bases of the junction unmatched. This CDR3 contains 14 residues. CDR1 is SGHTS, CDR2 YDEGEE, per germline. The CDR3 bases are TGTGCCAGCCGAACGACAGGGCGGGCAGAGACCCAGTACTTC. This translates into CASRTTGRAETQYF.

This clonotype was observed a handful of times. CDR3 in amino acids: CASSSLQGSSLSEAFF. Written as DNA, the CDR3 is TGCGCCAGCAGCTCATTACAGGGTTCGTCTCTTTCCGAAGCTTTCTTT. The chain recombines TRBV5-1 with TRBJ1-1, with D perhaps TRBD1 (6 bases). The germline CDR1 and CDR2 sequences are SGHRS and YFSETQ. The CDR3 contains 16 residues. V gave up 3 bases and J gave up 8 bases, with 23 bases separating them.

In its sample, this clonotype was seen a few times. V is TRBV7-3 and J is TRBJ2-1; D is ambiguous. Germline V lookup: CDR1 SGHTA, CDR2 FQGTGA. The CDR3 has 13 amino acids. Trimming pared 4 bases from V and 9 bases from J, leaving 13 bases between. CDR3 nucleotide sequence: TGTGCCAGCAGCTCAGTCCAAGATGCTGAGCAGTTCTTC. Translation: CASSSVQDAEQFF.

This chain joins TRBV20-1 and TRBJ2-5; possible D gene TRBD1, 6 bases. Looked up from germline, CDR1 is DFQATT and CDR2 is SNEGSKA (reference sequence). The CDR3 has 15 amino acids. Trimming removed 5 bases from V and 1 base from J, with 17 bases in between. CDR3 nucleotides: TGCAGTGCTCGACCCCCGCAGGGGACCCAAGAGACCCAGTACTTC. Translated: CSARPPQGTQETQYF.

CDR3 DNA sequence: TGTGCCAGCAGCCGGGGACTCTCCTACGAGCAGTACGTC. Protein: CASSRGLSYEQYV. The rearrangement links TRBV6-5 to TRBJ2-7, with TRBD2 as a possible D gene (6 bases). There are 13 residues in the CDR3. V lost 6 bases and J 0 bases, leaving 9 bases between the germline ends. Germline V lookup: CDR1 MNHEY, CDR2 SVGAGI.

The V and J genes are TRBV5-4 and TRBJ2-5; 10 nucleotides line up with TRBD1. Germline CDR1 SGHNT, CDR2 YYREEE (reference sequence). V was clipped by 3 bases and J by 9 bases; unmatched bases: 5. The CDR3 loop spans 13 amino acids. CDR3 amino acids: CASSWTGGTSQYF. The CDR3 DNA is TGTGCCAGCAGCTGGACAGGGGGGACGTCCCAGTACTTC.